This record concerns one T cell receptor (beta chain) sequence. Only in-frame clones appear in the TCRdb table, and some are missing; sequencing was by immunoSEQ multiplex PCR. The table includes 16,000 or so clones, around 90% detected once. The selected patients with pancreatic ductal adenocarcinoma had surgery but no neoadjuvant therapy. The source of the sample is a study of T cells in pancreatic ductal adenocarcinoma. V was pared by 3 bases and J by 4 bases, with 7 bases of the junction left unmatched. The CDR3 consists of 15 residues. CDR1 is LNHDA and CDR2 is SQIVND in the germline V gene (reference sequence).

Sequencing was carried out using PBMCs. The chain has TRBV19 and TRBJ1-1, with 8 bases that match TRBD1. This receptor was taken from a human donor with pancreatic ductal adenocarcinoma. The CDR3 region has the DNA TGTGCCAGTAGTATCGCAGGGGGCGCCGGCACTGAAGCTTTCTTT. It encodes CASSIAGGAGTEAFF.